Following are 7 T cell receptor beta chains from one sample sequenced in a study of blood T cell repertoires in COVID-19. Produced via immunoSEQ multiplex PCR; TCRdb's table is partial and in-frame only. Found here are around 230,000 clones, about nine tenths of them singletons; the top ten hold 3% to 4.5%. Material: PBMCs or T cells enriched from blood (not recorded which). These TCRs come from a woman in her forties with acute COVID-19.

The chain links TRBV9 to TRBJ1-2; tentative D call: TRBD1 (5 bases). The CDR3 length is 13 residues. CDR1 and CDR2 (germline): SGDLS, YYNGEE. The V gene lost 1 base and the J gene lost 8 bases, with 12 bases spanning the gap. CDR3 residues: CASSVRQGVGYTF. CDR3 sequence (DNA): TGTGCCAGCAGCGTAAGGCAGGGCGTAGGCTACACCTTC.

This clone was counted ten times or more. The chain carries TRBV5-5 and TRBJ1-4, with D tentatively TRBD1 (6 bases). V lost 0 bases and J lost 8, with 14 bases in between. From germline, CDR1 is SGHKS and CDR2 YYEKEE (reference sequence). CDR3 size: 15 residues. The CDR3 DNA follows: TGTGCCAGCAGCTTGGGGACAGCCCCTGGGGAAAAACTGTTTTTT. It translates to CASSLGTAPGEKLFF.

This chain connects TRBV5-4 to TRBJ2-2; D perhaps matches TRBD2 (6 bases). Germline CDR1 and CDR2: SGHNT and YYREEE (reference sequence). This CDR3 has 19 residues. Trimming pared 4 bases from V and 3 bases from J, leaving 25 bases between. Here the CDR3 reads CASSPRGLSGLTYTGELFF. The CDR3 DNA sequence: TGTGCCAGCAGCCCGCGGGGATTATCGGGACTGACTTACACCGGGGAGCTGTTTTTT.

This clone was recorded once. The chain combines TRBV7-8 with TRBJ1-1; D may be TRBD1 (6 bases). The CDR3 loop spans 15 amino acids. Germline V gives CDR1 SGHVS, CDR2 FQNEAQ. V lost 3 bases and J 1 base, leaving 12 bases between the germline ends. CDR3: CASSFPPGQNTEAFF. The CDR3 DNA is TGTGCCAGCAGCTTCCCCCCGGGACAGAACACTGAAGCTTTCTTT.

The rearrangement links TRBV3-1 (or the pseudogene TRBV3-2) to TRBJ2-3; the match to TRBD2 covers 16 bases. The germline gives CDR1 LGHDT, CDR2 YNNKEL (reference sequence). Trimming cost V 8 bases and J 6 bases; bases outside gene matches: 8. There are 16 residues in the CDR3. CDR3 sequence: CASRLGLAGGRDTQYF. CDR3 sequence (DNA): TGTGCCAGCCGCCTGGGACTAGCGGGGGGGCGGGATACGCAGTATTTT.

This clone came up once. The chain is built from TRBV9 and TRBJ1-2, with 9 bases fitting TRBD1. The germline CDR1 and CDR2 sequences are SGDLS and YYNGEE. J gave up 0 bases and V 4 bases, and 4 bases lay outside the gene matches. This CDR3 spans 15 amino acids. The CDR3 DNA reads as TGTGCCAGCAGCATAGGGACAGGGCCTAACTATGGCTACACCTTC. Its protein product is CASSIGTGPNYGYTF.

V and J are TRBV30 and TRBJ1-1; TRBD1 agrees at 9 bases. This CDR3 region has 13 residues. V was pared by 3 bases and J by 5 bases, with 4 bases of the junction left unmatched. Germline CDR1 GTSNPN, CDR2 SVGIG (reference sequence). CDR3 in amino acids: CAWSEDRGTEAFF. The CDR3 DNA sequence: TGTGCCTGGAGCGAAGACAGGGGGACTGAAGCTTTCTTT.